This T cell receptor (beta chain) was sequenced in a study of blood T cell repertoires in COVID-19. Here immunoSEQ multiplex PCR was the method, and the copy in TCRdb shows in-frame clones only, minus some. The table lists 180,000 or so clones, around 80% of them singletons, with over 13% in the top ten. Someone with COVID-19 had been met by exposed participants within 2 weeks before study entry. Germline-derived CDR1 and CDR2 are KGHDR and SFDVKD. This CDR3 comprises 15 residues. Trimming shortened V by 4 bases and J by 2 bases, and 13 bases separated the two germline ends. The chain joins TRBV24-1 to TRBJ2-5; tentatively, D is TRBD1 (6 bases). The sequenced sample was PBMCs or T cells enriched from blood (not recorded which). This receptor was taken from a man aged 55 to 70 who had been exposed to COVID-19. As DNA, the CDR3 is TGTGCCACCAGTGACAACAGGGTTGGACAAGAGACCCAGTACTTC. Its protein product is CATSDNRVGQETQYF.